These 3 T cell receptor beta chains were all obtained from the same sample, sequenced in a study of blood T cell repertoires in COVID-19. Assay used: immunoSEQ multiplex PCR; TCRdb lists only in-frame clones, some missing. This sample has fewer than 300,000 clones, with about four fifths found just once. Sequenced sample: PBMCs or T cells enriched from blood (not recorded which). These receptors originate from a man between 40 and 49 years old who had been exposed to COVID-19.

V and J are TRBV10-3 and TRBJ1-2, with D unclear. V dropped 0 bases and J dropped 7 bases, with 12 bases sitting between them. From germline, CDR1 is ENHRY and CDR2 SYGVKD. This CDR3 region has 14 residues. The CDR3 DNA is TGTGCCATCAGTGAGTCGACCGGGGTGCCTGGCTACACCTTC. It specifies CAISESTGVPGYTF.

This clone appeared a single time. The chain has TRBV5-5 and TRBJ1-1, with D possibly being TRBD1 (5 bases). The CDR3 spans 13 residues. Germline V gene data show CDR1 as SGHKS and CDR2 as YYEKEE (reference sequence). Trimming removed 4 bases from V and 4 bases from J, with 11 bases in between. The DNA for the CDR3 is TGTGCCAGCAGCCCGATGGGGGGCACTGAAGCTTTCTTT. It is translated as CASSPMGGTEAFF.

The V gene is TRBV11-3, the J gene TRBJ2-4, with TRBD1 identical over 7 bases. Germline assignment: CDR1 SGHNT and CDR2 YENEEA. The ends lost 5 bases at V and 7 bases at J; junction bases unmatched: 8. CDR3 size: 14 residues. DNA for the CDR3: TGTGCCAGCAGCGCCCCGGGACAGTCTAACATTCAGTACTTC. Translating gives CASSAPGQSNIQYF.